This TCR beta chain was recorded in a study of blood T cell repertoires in COVID-19. About the study: Nucleic acid was either cDNA or gDNA, and it came from T cells, B-cell-depleted T cells, or PBMCs.

The table came from immunoSEQ multiplex PCR; TCRdb's copy has only in-frame clones and leaves some out. The profile covers 300,000 to 350,000 clones, with approximately 89% appearing a single time and 3.9% taken by the ten largest. Germline assignment: CDR1 SGHAT and CDR2 FQNNGV. V shed 1 base and J 7 bases; nucleotides not matched to a gene: 9. The CDR3 runs to 17 residues. Enrolment of Seattle patients took place during active infection, and they were followed longitudinally. The specimen was peripheral blood. The source of this sequence is a woman aged 55-69 years with COVID-19, enrolled during active disease. The chain recombines TRBV11-2 with TRBJ1-6; 8 bases agree with TRBD1. The CDR3 DNA is TGTGCCAGCAGCTTAGGCGCTAGGACAGGGTACAATTCACCCCTCCACTTT. Encoded protein: CASSLGARTGYNSPLHF.